Below, 31 T cell receptor beta chains from the same sample are listed, as sequenced in a study of T cells in Graves' hyperthyroidism and ophthalmopathy. There were TCR beta CDR3 regions amplified from RNA transcripts. The TCR CDR3 was amplified in a first-round RT-PCR using the HTBI primer set. TCRdb ran MiXCR on the multiplex PCR reads and lists one entry per CDR3 protein. The repertoire holds some 650,000 distinct CDR3 sequences, with approximately 15% as singletons. Sample: blood. The receptors were gathered from a woman aged 40 to 50 with Graves' ophthalmopathy.

This clonotype was observed many times. The chain uses TRBV27 and TRBJ2-1; TRBD2 matches at 8 bases. Germline V gene sequence: CDR1 MNHEY, CDR2 SMNVEV (reference sequence). There are 16 residues in the CDR3. The ends lost 8 bases at V and 4 bases at J; junction bases unmatched: 13. For the CDR3, the DNA is TGTGCCAGCTCCTTAGCCGGCGGGAGGACATACAATGAGCAGTTCTTC. Protein: CASSLAGGRTYNEQFF.

The V gene is TRBV20-1, the J gene TRBJ2-3; D is unclear. This CDR3 spans 12 amino acids. Germline-derived CDR1 and CDR2 are DFQATT and SNEGSKA (reference sequence). The V gene lost 8 bases and the J gene lost 9 bases, with 18 bases spanning the gap. CDR3 DNA sequence: TGCAGTCTGAGCGCGGCGCCGGAGACGCAGTATTTT. It yields the protein CSLSAAPETQYF.

This clonotype was counted ten times or more. The chain uses TRBV2 and TRBJ2-5; no clear D gene. V lost 2 bases to trimming and J lost 10 bases, with 14 bases between them. The CDR3 has 13 residues. From germline, CDR1 is SNHLY and CDR2 FYNNEI. The DNA for the CDR3 is TGTGCCAGCAGTGAAAGGACCCCTTGGGACCAGTACTTC. Amino acids: CASSERTPWDQYF.

This clonotype has a handful of counts. CDR3 coding DNA: TGCAGTGCTGGCGGACTAGTGGACTACGAGCAGTACTTC. Its protein is CSAGGLVDYEQYF. The chain joins TRBV20-1 to TRBJ2-7; 7 bases map to TRBD2. After removal of 5 bases from V and 3 bases from J, the junction contained 7 bases not matched to a gene. The CDR3 has 13 residues. CDR1 and CDR2 from the germline V gene are DFQATT and SNEGSKA (reference sequence).

This clonotype was detected a few times. The chain has TRBV20-1 and TRBJ2-5; D unclear. V lost 3 bases, J lost 4 bases, and 12 bases lay in between. Germline assignment: CDR1 DFQATT and CDR2 SNEGSKA (reference sequence). This CDR3 region has 13 residues. CDR3 amino acids: CSARIQPGETQYF. In nucleotides, the CDR3 is TGCAGTGCTAGGATACAACCCGGAGAGACCCAGTACTTC.

There are a few counts of this clonotype. The rearrangement links TRBV5-1 to TRBJ2-2, with D perhaps TRBD2 (5 bases). V gave up 8 bases and J gave up 3 bases, with 14 bases separating them. The germline gives CDR1 SGHRS, CDR2 YFSETQ. The CDR3 totals 14 residues. The CDR3 spells CASARWGDTGELFF. The CDR3 DNA reads TGCGCCAGTGCCCGCTGGGGAGACACCGGGGAGCTGTTTTTT. Full variable domain (missing parts from reference TRBV5-1 and TRBJ2-2): KAGVTQTPRYLIKTRGQQVTLSCSPISGHRSVSWYQQTPGQGLQFLFEYFSETQRNKGNFPGRFSGRQFSNSRSEMNVSTLELGDSALYLCASARWGDTGELFFGEGSRLTVL.

This clonotype was observed a few times. The chain couples TRBV4-1 to TRBJ2-7; 7 nucleotides agree with TRBD1. CDR1 and CDR2 (germline): MGHRA, YSYEKL. This CDR3 has 14 residues. V gave up 6 bases and J gave up 2 bases; unmatched junction bases: 7. CDR3 amino acids: CASSSRQGTYEQYF. The CDR3 DNA follows: TGCGCCAGCAGTTCAAGACAGGGTACCTACGAGCAGTACTTC.

This chain joins TRBV24-1 and TRBJ2-3; possible D gene TRBD1, 5 bases. This CDR3 comprises 14 residues. Germline lookup yields CDR1 KGHDR and CDR2 SFDVKD. Deletions cut 7 bases from V and 2 bases from J, with 12 bases between. Here the CDR3 reads CATRNRNTTDTQYF. DNA for the CDR3: TGTGCCACCAGGAACAGGAATACCACAGATACGCAGTATTTT.

This chain connects TRBV24-1 to TRBJ2-1; D tentatively fits TRBD1 or TRBD2 (5 bases each). The germline gives CDR1 KGHDR, CDR2 SFDVKD. Trimming left V 3 bases short and J 7 bases short, with 12 bases between. This CDR3 contains 14 residues. The DNA of the CDR3 is TGTGCCACCAGTGATGGGGGTGGTTGGAATGAGCAGTTCTTC. Amino acid sequence: CATSDGGGWNEQFF.

The sample holds one count of this clonotype. V and J are TRBV30 and TRBJ1-1, with 9 bases that match TRBD1. V lost 4 bases, J lost 2 bases, and 23 bases stayed unmatched. The CDR3 runs to 20 residues. Germline CDR1 and CDR2: GTSNPN and SVGIG (reference sequence). The CDR3 here is CAWIPYGGTGNPLTNTEAFF. In DNA, the CDR3 is TGTGCCTGGATTCCGTATGGGGGGACAGGGAATCCCCTAACTAACACTGAAGCTTTCTTT.

This clonotype has just a few counts. This chain joins TRBV18 and TRBJ2-3; 12 nucleotides agree with TRBD2. This CDR3 region has 17 residues. Germline V lookup: CDR1 KGHSH, CDR2 LQKENI. Losses at the gene ends were 6 bases for V and 0 bases for J; bases not matched to a gene: 7. Here the CDR3 reads CASSRWTSGTSTDTQYF. The CDR3 DNA sequence: TGTGCCAGCTCTCGATGGACTAGCGGGACTAGCACAGATACGCAGTATTTT.

This clonotype was counted ten times or more. V usage is TRBV7-3 and J usage is TRBJ2-1; 7 bases are a match to TRBD2. Germline V gene data show CDR1 as SGHTA and CDR2 as FQGTGA. The ends lost 5 bases at V and 2 bases at J; junction bases unmatched: 6. CDR3 length equals 15 residues. CDR3 sequence reads: CASSQSSGTYNEQFF. The CDR3, as DNA: TGTGCCAGCAGCCAGTCCAGCGGGACCTACAATGAGCAGTTCTTC.

This clonotype was counted many times. The rearrangement links TRBV11-2 to TRBJ2-1, with 7 bases matching TRBD1. Germline V gene lookup returns CDR1 SGHAT and CDR2 FQNNGV. The V gene end was trimmed by 5 bases and the J gene end by 4 bases; junction bases not matched to a gene: 8. The CDR3 spans 15 residues. As DNA, the CDR3 is TGTGCCAGCAGCCGAAGACAGGGCAAATACAATGAGCAGTTCTTC. Translation gives CASSRRQGKYNEQFF.

This clonotype was picked up many times. The genes are TRBV28 and TRBJ1-1, with D possibly matching TRBD1 (5 bases). Germline V gives CDR1 MDHEN, CDR2 SYDVKM. The CDR3 extends over 15 amino acids. Trimming shortened V by 3 bases and J by 0 bases, and 11 bases separated the two germline ends. CDR3 in amino acids: CASSLRDPLNTEAFF. DNA for the CDR3: TGTGCCAGCAGTTTGAGGGACCCCCTGAACACTGAAGCTTTCTTT.

The gene calls are TRBV27 and TRBJ2-5; D tentatively fits TRBD1 or TRBD2 (5 bases each). Looked up from germline, CDR1 is MNHEY and CDR2 is SMNVEV (reference sequence). This CDR3 comprises 14 residues. V was cut by 7 bases and J by 5 bases, with 17 bases left in between. For the CDR3, the DNA is TGTGCCAGCAACCCAGGGACGACGCCGGAGACCCAGTACTTC. Its translation: CASNPGTTPETQYF.

J is TRBJ2-7 and V is TRBV3-1, with 8 positions matching TRBD2. Germline V lookup: CDR1 LGHDT, CDR2 YNNKEL (reference sequence). Unmatched junction bases numbered 0, after V lost 0 bases and J lost 2 bases. This CDR3 comprises 14 residues. The CDR3 DNA reads as TGTGCCAGCAGCCAAGAACTAGCGGCCTACGAGCAGTACTTC. Translating it yields CASSQELAAYEQYF.

This clonotype was counted between two and nine times. The CDR3 sequence: CASSQRLAKQQAEQFF. The CDR3 region has the DNA TGTGCCAGCTCACAACGACTAGCGAAGCAGCAGGCTGAGCAGTTCTTC. The V and J genes are TRBV18 and TRBJ2-1; 8 positions match TRBD2. Germline CDR1 and CDR2: KGHSH and LQKENI. This CDR3 has 16 amino acids. With 4 bases clipped from V and 9 bases from J, the junction kept 14 bases outside the gene matches.

The V call is TRBV6-6, the J call TRBJ2-3; no reliable D call. CDR3 length: 17 amino acids. The ends were cut back, 2 bases at V and 2 bases at J, with 17 bases in the middle. Germline V lookup: CDR1 MNHNY, CDR2 SVGAGI (reference sequence). The CDR3 DNA follows: TGTGCCAGCAGTTACACGTCTTCAAATTCCGACACAGATACGCAGTATTTT. Translated: CASSYTSSNSDTDTQYF.

The chain is built from TRBV28 and TRBJ2-1; 10 bases are a match to TRBD2. The CDR3 runs to 15 residues. V shed 6 bases, J shed 9 bases, and the junction held 11 bases outside the gene matches. Germline CDR1 reads MDHEN; CDR2 reads SYDVKM. CDR3 residues: CASSLGDSGGFEQFF. CDR3 DNA sequence: TGTGCCAGCAGCCTCGGGGATAGCGGGGGGTTTGAGCAGTTCTTC. Complete variable domain (other parts from reference TRBV28 and TRBJ2-1): DVKVTQSSRYLVKRTGEKVFLECVQDMDHENMFWYRQDPGLGLRLIYFSYDVKMKEKGDIPEGYSVSREKKERFSLILESASTNQTSMYLCASSLGDSGGFEQFFGPGTRLTVL.

This clonotype was detected a few times. The chain is built from TRBV4-2 and TRBJ2-7; 10 positions match TRBD2. Germline trimming cut 3 bases from V and 0 bases from J; bases unmatched to any gene: 8. The CDR3 covers 17 residues. Per the germline V gene, CDR1 is LGHNA and CDR2 is YNFKEQ. DNA for the CDR3: TGTGCCAGCAGCCAGAAGACTAGCGGGTCGAGCTCCTACGAGCAGTACTTC. Translated: CASSQKTSGSSSYEQYF.

This clonotype has at least ten counts. In DNA form, the CDR3 reads TGTGCCAGCAGCCAACACGATTCACCCCTCCACTTT. Translating gives CASSQHDSPLHF. The V and J genes are TRBV3-1 and TRBJ1-6; D unclear. CDR1 is LGHDT, CDR2 YNNKEL, per germline (reference sequence). V lost 2 bases and J lost 8, with 4 bases in between. The CDR3 is made up of 12 amino acids. Drawing the rest from reference TRBV3-1 and TRBJ1-6, the complete variable domain is DTAVSQTPKYLVTQMGNDKSIKCEQNLGHDTMYWYKQDSKKFLKIMFSYNNKELIINETVPNRFSPKSPDKAHLNLHINSLELGDSAVYFCASSQHDSPLHFGNGTRLTVT.

This clonotype was recorded many times. This chain connects TRBV15 to TRBJ1-1; 8 bases are shared with TRBD1. Germline V lookup: CDR1 LNHNV, CDR2 YYDKDF (reference sequence). V lost 0 bases and J lost 4; bases outside the gene matches: 4. CDR3 size: 15 residues. CDR3 DNA: TGTGCCACCAGCAGAGATCAGGGGGCGCGCACTGAAGCTTTCTTT. This sequence encodes CATSRDQGARTEAFF.

This clonotype was detected a few times. The J gene is TRBJ1-4, the V gene TRBV28, with a weak D call TRBD1 (5 bases). V gave up 2 bases and J gave up 7 bases, with 20 bases separating them. Per the germline V gene, CDR1 is MDHEN and CDR2 is SYDVKM. The CDR3 is 17 residues long. The CDR3: CASSLRQGTSPIEKLFF. CDR3 in DNA: TGTGCCAGCAGTTTAAGGCAGGGTACTAGCCCAATTGAAAAACTGTTTTTT.

In this sample, this clonotype turned up a few times. Germline and junction disagree at one end, which may indicate a read error. This chain links TRBV5-1 with TRBJ2-2; D is undetermined. The CDR3 is 13 amino acids. The V gene's germline CDR1 is SGHRS and CDR2 YFSETQ. The chain's CDR3 is CTSSLVLTGELFF. The CDR3 DNA is TGCACCAGCAGCTTGGTCCTCACCGGGGAGCTGTTTTTT.

This clonotype was counted at least ten times. This chain uses TRBV20-1 with TRBJ2-7; D remains unclear. From germline, CDR1 is DFQATT and CDR2 SNEGSKA (reference sequence). The CDR3 has 13 amino acids. The germline V and J ends were trimmed by 3 bases and 2 bases, with 11 bases remaining between them. DNA for the CDR3: TGCAGTGCTAGGGATACAGCCACCTACGAGCAGTACTTC. Protein sequence: CSARDTATYEQYF.

This clonotype was detected ten times or more. The chain has TRBV20-1 and TRBJ2-1; tentatively, D is TRBD2 (5 bases). CDR3 size: 16 residues. Trimming removed 0 bases at V and 4 bases at J, with 16 bases between. CDR1 is DFQATT and CDR2 is SNEGSKA in the germline V gene (reference sequence). The CDR3 bases are TGCAGTGCTAGAGATCCGACGGGGTTAAGGTACAATGAGCAGTTCTTC. Protein: CSARDPTGLRYNEQFF.

This clonotype occurred many times. J is TRBJ2-5 and V is TRBV28; D remains ambiguous. The V gene's germline CDR1 is MDHEN and CDR2 SYDVKM. V was trimmed by 3 bases and J by 12 bases, leaving 14 bases between them. The CDR3 length is 12 residues. The CDR3 is CASSLPRGPEYF. In DNA form, the CDR3 reads TGTGCCAGCAGTTTGCCTCGCGGCCCGGAGTACTTC.

This clonotype occurred many times. V gene TRBV2 combines with J gene TRBJ2-5, with D hard to call. CDR3 size: 12 residues. V shed 1 base and J shed 4 bases, with 4 bases lying between them. The V gene's germline CDR1 is SNHLY and CDR2 FYNNEI. The CDR3 region is CASSEVTETQYF. The CDR3 nucleotides are TGTGCCAGCAGTGAAGTAACAGAGACCCAGTACTTC.

This clonotype has ten or more counts. The chain combines TRBV30 with TRBJ2-5, with 13 bases aligning to TRBD2. V dropped 1 base and J dropped 4; count of bases not matched to a gene: 3. Per germline, CDR1 GTSNPN and CDR2 SVGIG (reference sequence). The CDR3 is 15 residues long. The CDR3 sequence: CAWSDGLAGVETQYF. For the CDR3, the DNA is TGTGCCTGGAGTGACGGACTAGCGGGGGTAGAGACCCAGTACTTC.

The table lists this clonotype with many counts. This chain uses TRBV11-2 with TRBJ2-7; maybe TRBD1 (6 bases). This CDR3 has 13 amino acids. Germline assignment: CDR1 SGHAT and CDR2 FQNNGV. V dropped 1 base and J dropped 5 bases, with 9 bases sitting between them. This CDR3 reads CASSLGRTDEQYF. In nucleotides, the CDR3 is TGTGCCAGCAGCTTAGGGCGGACAGACGAGCAGTACTTC.

There are many counts of this clonotype. CDR3 loop: CASSLVVQPKAFF. For the CDR3, the DNA is TGTGCCAGCAGCTTGGTGGTTCAGCCGAAGGCTTTCTTT. The chain is built from TRBV5-6 and TRBJ1-1; no firm D call. CDR1 is SGHDT, CDR2 YYEEEE, per germline. V lost 0 bases to trimming and J lost 11 bases, with 14 bases between them. The CDR3 sequence is 13 residues long.